Below are 9 T cell receptor beta chains sequenced from a single sample in a study of T cell repertoires and HLA-DP antigens listed by TCRdb under 2018. No antigens are known for them. The library was made by the immunoSEQ multiplex PCR assay. TCRdb stores this immuneACCESS table with in-frame sequences only. Part of the clones is absent; in the studies checked, under half of the shortfall reflects unresolved V genes, and no reason is known for the rest. The table for this sample lists over 60,000 clones; around 80% of them were counted only once. Roughly 1.6% of the sample is held by the ten biggest clonotypes. The sample taken for sequencing was CD4+ T cells from PBMCs. The receptors derive from a man in his 60s in good health and CMV-seronegative.

This clone was seen a few times. The chain carries TRBV2 and TRBJ2-3, with D possibly being TRBD1 (7 bases). V dropped 7 bases and J dropped 5 bases, with 25 bases sitting between them. CDR3 length: 17 residues. Germline CDR1 reads SNHLY; CDR2 reads FYNNEI. The CDR3 spells CASIRGLTSQGGDTQYF. The CDR3 nucleotides read TGTGCCAGCATTAGGGGACTCACATCCCAGGGGGGAGATACGCAGTATTTT.

CDR3 in amino acids: CSVSVAGINTEAFF. CDR3 coding DNA: TGCAGCGTTTCAGTGGCCGGGATTAACACTGAAGCTTTCTTT. The chain couples TRBV29-1 to TRBJ1-1; unclear D gene. The CDR3 consists of 14 residues. Per germline, CDR1 SQVTM and CDR2 ANQGSEA. V was pared by 5 bases and J by 2 bases, with 15 bases between.

This chain uses TRBV9 with TRBJ2-5; D gene ambiguous. Deletions cut 0 bases from V and 5 bases from J, with 5 bases between. The CDR3 runs to 12 residues. Germline CDR1 and CDR2: SGDLS and YYNGEE. This chain's CDR3 is CASSVVGETQYF. The CDR3 bases are TGTGCCAGCAGCGTAGTGGGGGAGACCCAGTACTTC.

This sequence joins TRBV19 and TRBJ1-3, with D uncertain. Germline lookup yields CDR1 LNHDA and CDR2 SQIVND (reference sequence). Trimming left V 3 bases short and J 0 bases short, with 6 bases between. The CDR3 has 14 amino acids. The CDR3 nucleotides are TGTGCCAGTAGTATGGTCAACTCTGGAAACACCATATATTTT. Protein sequence: CASSMVNSGNTIYF. Complete variable domain (other parts from reference TRBV19 and TRBJ1-3): DGGITQSPKYLFRKEGQNVTLSCEQNLNHDAMYWYRQDPGQGLRLIYYSQIVNDFQKGDIAEGYSVSREKKESFPLTVTSAQKNPTAFYLCASSMVNSGNTIYFGEGSWLTVV.

This chain connects TRBV28 to TRBJ1-2, with a tentative D call TRBD1 (5 bases). V was pared by 6 bases and J by 4 bases, with 12 bases between. The germline CDR1 and CDR2 sequences are MDHEN and SYDVKM. This CDR3 contains 13 residues. The CDR3 reads CASSIRGVYGYTF. The CDR3, as DNA: TGTGCCAGCAGCATCCGGGGGGTCTATGGCTACACCTTC.

Turning to this clone: This may stem from a read error, because a much larger clone lies one nucleotide away. This chain connects TRBV5-6 to TRBJ2-1, with D perhaps being TRBD1 or TRBD2 (6 bases each). CDR3 size: 13 residues. CDR1 is SGHDT and CDR2 is YYEEEE in the germline V gene. V lost 6 bases and J lost 15, with 22 bases in between. DNA of the CDR3: TGTGCCAGCATCCGATACAGGGAGGCCCCTCGGTTCTTC. It specifies CASIRYREAPRFF.

This sequence joins TRBV5-6 and TRBJ2-7; weak D call: TRBD1 (5 bases). V was cut by 4 bases and J by 0 bases, with 14 bases left in between. The CDR3 covers 15 residues. From germline, CDR1 is SGHDT and CDR2 YYEEEE. The CDR3 DNA is TGTGCCAGCAGCAATCGACAGACCCTCTCCTACGAGCAGTACGTC. Protein: CASSNRQTLSYEQYV.

The J gene is TRBJ1-3, the V gene TRBV9; no clear D. This CDR3 contains 13 residues. CDR1 and CDR2 from the germline V gene are SGDLS and YYNGEE. With 3 bases removed from V and 2 bases from J, the gap between germline ends came to 6 bases. CDR3 DNA sequence: TGTGCCAGCAGCGCGGTGGCTGGAAACACCATATATTTT. Its protein product is CASSAVAGNTIYF.

A note on this clone: Additional DNA sequences in this sample encode the identical CDR3. The chain employs TRBV7-2 and TRBJ2-3, with 7 bases matching TRBD1. V gave up 6 bases and J gave up 4 bases; unmatched junction bases: 4. The CDR3 is 13 amino acids. Germline V lookup: CDR1 SGHTA, CDR2 FQGNSA. CDR3 nucleotides: TGTGCCAGCAGTCTTCAGGGGGCAGATACGCAGTATTTT. The encoded protein is CASSLQGADTQYF.